The clone carrying this TCR beta chain came up once. Then a second PCR, running about 6 to 11 cycles, was carried out with a sample-barcoded 5' primer and a J-beta primer mix. TCRdb re-called the 5' RACE reads through MiXCR, storing one row per CDR3 protein. Altogether 600,000 to 650,000 distinct CDR3 sequences are present, 58% being singletons, with the ten largest covering 35% to 40%. The data derive from a study of blood T cells in healthy people across ages. This sequence was found in a man aged 55 to 70 in good health. Sequencing was performed on blood.

The CDR3 loop is CSAAMGLAQETQYF. CDR3 nucleotide sequence: TGCAGTGCCGCCATGGGACTAGCCCAAGAGACCCAGTACTTC. The rearrangement joins TRBV20-1 to TRBJ2-5, with 9 nucleotides matching TRBD2. The CDR3 loop spans 14 amino acids. Germline CDR1 is DFQATT and CDR2 is SNEGSKA (reference sequence). J gave up 1 base and V 6 bases, and 6 bases lay outside the gene matches.